A selection of T cell receptor beta chains follows, all from one sample in a study of blood T cell repertoires in COVID-19. The assay was immunoSEQ multiplex PCR, and TCRdb's table has in-frame clones only and misses some. This table has about 360,000 clones, 70% to 90% appearing once. Source material: peripheral blood. Source of these receptors: a woman aged 55 to 70 with COVID-19, enrolled during active disease. Each CDR3 is given with its conserved first and last residue. Each record gives: V gene, J gene, clone size, D gene, CDR3 protein, CDR3 DNA. D genes are given only for firm matches. Clone sizes are given selectively: once, few, many, or a class where the clone is expanded.

>TRBV19|TRBJ1-5|.|.
CASSPRYRAYSNQPQHF
TGTGCCAGTAGTCCCAGATACAGGGCCTATAGCAATCAGCCCCAGCATTTT
>TRBV9|TRBJ1-2|.|.
CASSAQGRAGYTF
TGTGCCAGCAGCGCGCAGGGAAGGGCTGGCTACACCTTC
>TRBV6-5|TRBJ2-3|.|.
CASSLGANTDTQYF
TGTGCCAGCAGTTTGGGCGCAAACACAGATACGCAGTATTTT
>TRBV7-9|TRBJ2-2|.|.
CASSSGTSNTGELFF
TGTGCCAGCAGCTCCGGGACTTCGAACACCGGGGAGCTGTTTTTT
>TRBV7-2|TRBJ1-2|once|TRBD1
CASSLVGTGGRYGYTF
TGTGCCAGCAGCTTAGTAGGGACAGGGGGCCGCTATGGCTACACCTTC
>TRBV6-1|TRBJ1-2|.|.
CASSDGVRGYTF
TGTGCCAGCAGTGACGGGGTTAGGGGCTACACCTTC
>TRBV15|TRBJ2-7|.|.
CATSRDPRAPYEQYF
TGTGCCACCAGCAGAGATCCGCGGGCCCCCTACGAGCAGTACTTC
>TRBV18|TRBJ1-2|.|.
CASSPPTQINYGYTF
TGTGCCAGCTCACCACCTACACAAATTAACTATGGCTACACCTTC
>TRBV14|TRBJ1-3|once|.
CASSQKSWGLSGNTIYF
TGTGCCAGCAGTCAAAAGAGCTGGGGGCTCTCTGGAAACACCATATATTTT
>TRBV5-4|TRBJ1-1|.|.
CASSSPSEAFF
TGTGCCAGCAGCTCCCCTTCCGAAGCTTTCTTT